These 16 T cell receptor beta chains were all obtained from the same sample, sequenced in a study of molecular identifiers for immune sequencing clone quantification. TCRdb reprocessed the PCR reads with MiXCR, giving one entry per CDR3 protein. The data hold approximately 97,000 distinct CDR3 sequences, with approximately 24% observed a single time. The specimen was naive CD8+ T cells from blood, with Jurkat cell RNA spiked in. Described subset: FACS-sorted CD8+CD4-CCR7+CD45RA+ naive T cells. These receptors originate from a human donor in good health. Some libraries in this study had Jurkat cell RNA spiked in.

This clonotype was counted ten times or more. J is TRBJ2-3 and V is TRBV6-1, with TRBD1 identical over 12 bases. Germline V gene data show CDR1 as MNHNS and CDR2 as SASEGT. The CDR3 is 19 residues long. V trimming: 2 bases; J trimming: 0 bases; junction bases outside the gene matches: 9. Written as DNA, the CDR3 is TGTGCCAGCAGTGAAACATTGGGACAGGGGGCCCCTAGCACAGATACGCAGTATTTT. It encodes CASSETLGQGAPSTDTQYF.

The table lists this clonotype with a count of one. The junction departs from germline at one end; a sequencing error may be responsible. The chain has TRBV4-1 and TRBJ1-1, with TRBD1 matching over 7 bases. Germline CDR1 is MGHRA and CDR2 is YSYEKL. This CDR3 is built from 16 residues. The CDR3 nucleotides read TGCGCCAGCAGCCAATTGCCAGGGGGGATGAACACTGAAGCTATCTTT. Translated: CASSQLPGGMNTEAIF.

This clonotype appeared many times. The J gene is TRBJ2-7, the V gene TRBV13; the D is unclear. Trimming stripped 0 bases from V and 0 bases from J, with 12 bases between. CDR1 is PRHDT and CDR2 is FYEKMQ in the germline V gene (reference sequence). The CDR3 has 16 residues. The DNA of the CDR3 is TGTGCCAGCAGCTTAGGCCTGGGAACTGACTCCTACGAGCAGTACTTC. This translates into CASSLGLGTDSYEQYF.

This clonotype was recorded at least ten times. The gene calls are TRBV4-1 and TRBJ2-7; tentative D call: TRBD2 (5 bases). The CDR3 is made up of 14 amino acids. Germline V CDR1 and CDR2: MGHRA, YSYEKL. Trimming pared 0 bases from V and 5 bases from J, leaving 11 bases between. The CDR3 DNA sequence: TGCGCCAGCAGCCAAGATGAGGGTTCCCACGAGCAGTACTTC. Its translation: CASSQDEGSHEQYF.

This clonotype was recorded many times. The genes are TRBV28 and TRBJ1-5; D call uncertain. V was shortened by 3 bases and J by 2 bases, with 11 bases between the two germline ends. CDR1 MDHEN and CDR2 SYDVKM come from the germline V gene. This CDR3 is built from 15 residues. This CDR3 reads CASSLGMQGNQPQHF. The DNA of the CDR3 is TGTGCCAGCAGTTTGGGGATGCAGGGCAATCAGCCCCAGCATTTT.

This clonotype was found many times. DNA of the CDR3: TGTGCCAGCAGCTCCTCGAACAGGGCCCACGAGCAGTACTTC. Its translation is CASSSSNRAHEQYF. The V call is TRBV7-9, the J call TRBJ2-7; maybe TRBD1 (6 bases). Germline-derived CDR1 and CDR2 are SEHNR and FQNEAQ (reference sequence). The CDR3 runs 14 residues. The V end lost 4 bases, the J end lost 5 bases, and 15 bases lay between the germline ends.

On this clonotype itself: A much larger clone is a single base away; this may be a read error. V usage is TRBV3-1 and J usage is TRBJ1-1; 8 nucleotides align to TRBD1. The CDR3 loop spans 14 amino acids. Germline V CDR1 and CDR2: LGHDT, YNNKEL (reference sequence). Here the CDR3 DNA reads TGTGCCAGCAGCCTAGACAGGGGTAGGACTGGAGCTTTCTTT. Translating gives CASSLDRGRTGAFF.

This clonotype was recorded at least ten times. V is TRBV4-3 and J is TRBJ1-1; perhaps TRBD1 as D (6 bases). Looked up from germline, CDR1 is LGHNA and CDR2 is YSLEER. Trimming took off 0 bases at V and 0 bases at J, with 8 bases between the two ends. The CDR3 covers 15 residues. CDR3 nucleotide sequence: TGCGCCAGCAGCCAAGAAACAGGGTTGAACACTGAAGCTTTCTTT. Residues: CASSQETGLNTEAFF.

This clonotype was counted between two and nine times. The genes are TRBV11-2 and TRBJ2-3; D assignment may be TRBD1 or TRBD2 (5 bases each). CDR3 length: 17 residues. Deletions cut 3 bases from V and 1 base from J, with 17 bases between. In germline, CDR1 is SGHAT, CDR2 FQNNGV. The CDR3 reads CASSFIGSGTGTDTQYF. The CDR3 region has the DNA TGTGCCAGCAGCTTCATCGGTTCCGGGACCGGCACAGATACGCAGTATTTT.

V usage is TRBV28 and J usage is TRBJ2-7; possible D gene TRBD1, 6 bases. V lost 1 base and J lost 3, with 7 bases in between. The CDR3 contains 13 residues. CDR1 and CDR2 from the germline V gene are MDHEN and SYDVKM. CDR3: CASSLLQGYEQYF. In DNA, the CDR3 is TGTGCCAGCAGTTTATTACAGGGCTACGAGCAGTACTTC. Based on the CDR3 plus reference TRBV28 and TRBJ2-7, the full variable domain is DVKVTQSSRYLVKRTGEKVFLECVQDMDHENMFWYRQDPGLGLRLIYFSYDVKMKEKGDIPEGYSVSREKKERFSLILESASTNQTSMYLCASSLLQGYEQYFGPGTRLTVT.

This clonotype was seen a few times. V and J are TRBV5-4 and TRBJ2-2, with TRBD1 identical over 10 bases. V trimming: 3 bases; J trimming: 5 bases; junction bases outside the gene matches: 4. The CDR3 length is 15 residues. Germline CDR1 is SGHNT and CDR2 is YYREEE (reference sequence). The CDR3 spells CASSWGQGMTGELFF. CDR3 DNA sequence: TGTGCCAGCAGCTGGGGACAGGGGATGACCGGGGAGCTGTTTTTT.

This clonotype was observed a handful of times. The CDR3 DNA reads TGTGCCAGCAGTTCCACAGGGGGCGCGGGATACGAGCAGTACTTC. Translating gives CASSSTGGAGYEQYF. The chain recombines TRBV27 with TRBJ2-7; 9 bases are shared with TRBD1. This CDR3 spans 15 amino acids. Trimming took 4 bases from V and 4 from J; bases not matched to a gene: 8. Germline CDR1 reads MNHEY; CDR2 reads SMNVEV (reference sequence).

Concerning this clonotype: This may be a read error, as it is one base from a much larger clone. This chain uses TRBV6-2 or TRBV6-3 with TRBJ2-1; D is unresolved. Trimming took 8 bases from V and 9 from J, leaving 17 bases between them. Germline loops: CDR1 MNHEY, CDR2 SVGEGT. The CDR3 runs 13 residues. The CDR3 is CASGVPGSSEQFF. The DNA of the CDR3 is TGTGCCAGCGGGGTCCCCGGCTCTAGTGAGCAGTTCTTC.

With regard to this clonotype: A much larger clone differs by one base, so this may be a read error. The CDR3 spells CASTPLGGLAEQCF. The CDR3 DNA reads TGTGCCAGCACCCCGTTGGGGGGTTTGGCCGAGCAGTGCTTC. This chain uses TRBV6-5 with TRBJ2-7; TRBD2 might be the D (6 bases). The CDR3 has 14 residues. Germline CDR1 is MNHEY and CDR2 is SVGAGI.

In this sample, this clonotype turned up a few times. The chain combines TRBV27 with TRBJ2-7; 12 bases are a match to TRBD2. This CDR3 region has 16 residues. The germline CDR1 and CDR2 sequences are MNHEY and SMNVEV (reference sequence). Trimming removed 3 bases from V and 3 bases from J; junction bases left unmatched: 6. The CDR3 region is CASSFSRLAGDYEQYF. CDR3 nucleotides: TGTGCCAGCAGTTTTAGCAGACTAGCGGGGGACTACGAGCAGTACTTC.

In this sample, this clonotype turned up a few times. Germline and junction disagree at one end, which may indicate a read error. This chain joins TRBV6-2 or TRBV6-3 and TRBJ1-5; 7 nucleotides align to TRBD1. CDR1 is MNHEY and CDR2 is SVGEGT in the germline V gene. The CDR3 has 13 amino acids. The CDR3: CASSYGGGQPPHF. As DNA, the CDR3 is TGTGCCAGCAGTTATGGGGGGGGACAGCCCCCGCATTTT.